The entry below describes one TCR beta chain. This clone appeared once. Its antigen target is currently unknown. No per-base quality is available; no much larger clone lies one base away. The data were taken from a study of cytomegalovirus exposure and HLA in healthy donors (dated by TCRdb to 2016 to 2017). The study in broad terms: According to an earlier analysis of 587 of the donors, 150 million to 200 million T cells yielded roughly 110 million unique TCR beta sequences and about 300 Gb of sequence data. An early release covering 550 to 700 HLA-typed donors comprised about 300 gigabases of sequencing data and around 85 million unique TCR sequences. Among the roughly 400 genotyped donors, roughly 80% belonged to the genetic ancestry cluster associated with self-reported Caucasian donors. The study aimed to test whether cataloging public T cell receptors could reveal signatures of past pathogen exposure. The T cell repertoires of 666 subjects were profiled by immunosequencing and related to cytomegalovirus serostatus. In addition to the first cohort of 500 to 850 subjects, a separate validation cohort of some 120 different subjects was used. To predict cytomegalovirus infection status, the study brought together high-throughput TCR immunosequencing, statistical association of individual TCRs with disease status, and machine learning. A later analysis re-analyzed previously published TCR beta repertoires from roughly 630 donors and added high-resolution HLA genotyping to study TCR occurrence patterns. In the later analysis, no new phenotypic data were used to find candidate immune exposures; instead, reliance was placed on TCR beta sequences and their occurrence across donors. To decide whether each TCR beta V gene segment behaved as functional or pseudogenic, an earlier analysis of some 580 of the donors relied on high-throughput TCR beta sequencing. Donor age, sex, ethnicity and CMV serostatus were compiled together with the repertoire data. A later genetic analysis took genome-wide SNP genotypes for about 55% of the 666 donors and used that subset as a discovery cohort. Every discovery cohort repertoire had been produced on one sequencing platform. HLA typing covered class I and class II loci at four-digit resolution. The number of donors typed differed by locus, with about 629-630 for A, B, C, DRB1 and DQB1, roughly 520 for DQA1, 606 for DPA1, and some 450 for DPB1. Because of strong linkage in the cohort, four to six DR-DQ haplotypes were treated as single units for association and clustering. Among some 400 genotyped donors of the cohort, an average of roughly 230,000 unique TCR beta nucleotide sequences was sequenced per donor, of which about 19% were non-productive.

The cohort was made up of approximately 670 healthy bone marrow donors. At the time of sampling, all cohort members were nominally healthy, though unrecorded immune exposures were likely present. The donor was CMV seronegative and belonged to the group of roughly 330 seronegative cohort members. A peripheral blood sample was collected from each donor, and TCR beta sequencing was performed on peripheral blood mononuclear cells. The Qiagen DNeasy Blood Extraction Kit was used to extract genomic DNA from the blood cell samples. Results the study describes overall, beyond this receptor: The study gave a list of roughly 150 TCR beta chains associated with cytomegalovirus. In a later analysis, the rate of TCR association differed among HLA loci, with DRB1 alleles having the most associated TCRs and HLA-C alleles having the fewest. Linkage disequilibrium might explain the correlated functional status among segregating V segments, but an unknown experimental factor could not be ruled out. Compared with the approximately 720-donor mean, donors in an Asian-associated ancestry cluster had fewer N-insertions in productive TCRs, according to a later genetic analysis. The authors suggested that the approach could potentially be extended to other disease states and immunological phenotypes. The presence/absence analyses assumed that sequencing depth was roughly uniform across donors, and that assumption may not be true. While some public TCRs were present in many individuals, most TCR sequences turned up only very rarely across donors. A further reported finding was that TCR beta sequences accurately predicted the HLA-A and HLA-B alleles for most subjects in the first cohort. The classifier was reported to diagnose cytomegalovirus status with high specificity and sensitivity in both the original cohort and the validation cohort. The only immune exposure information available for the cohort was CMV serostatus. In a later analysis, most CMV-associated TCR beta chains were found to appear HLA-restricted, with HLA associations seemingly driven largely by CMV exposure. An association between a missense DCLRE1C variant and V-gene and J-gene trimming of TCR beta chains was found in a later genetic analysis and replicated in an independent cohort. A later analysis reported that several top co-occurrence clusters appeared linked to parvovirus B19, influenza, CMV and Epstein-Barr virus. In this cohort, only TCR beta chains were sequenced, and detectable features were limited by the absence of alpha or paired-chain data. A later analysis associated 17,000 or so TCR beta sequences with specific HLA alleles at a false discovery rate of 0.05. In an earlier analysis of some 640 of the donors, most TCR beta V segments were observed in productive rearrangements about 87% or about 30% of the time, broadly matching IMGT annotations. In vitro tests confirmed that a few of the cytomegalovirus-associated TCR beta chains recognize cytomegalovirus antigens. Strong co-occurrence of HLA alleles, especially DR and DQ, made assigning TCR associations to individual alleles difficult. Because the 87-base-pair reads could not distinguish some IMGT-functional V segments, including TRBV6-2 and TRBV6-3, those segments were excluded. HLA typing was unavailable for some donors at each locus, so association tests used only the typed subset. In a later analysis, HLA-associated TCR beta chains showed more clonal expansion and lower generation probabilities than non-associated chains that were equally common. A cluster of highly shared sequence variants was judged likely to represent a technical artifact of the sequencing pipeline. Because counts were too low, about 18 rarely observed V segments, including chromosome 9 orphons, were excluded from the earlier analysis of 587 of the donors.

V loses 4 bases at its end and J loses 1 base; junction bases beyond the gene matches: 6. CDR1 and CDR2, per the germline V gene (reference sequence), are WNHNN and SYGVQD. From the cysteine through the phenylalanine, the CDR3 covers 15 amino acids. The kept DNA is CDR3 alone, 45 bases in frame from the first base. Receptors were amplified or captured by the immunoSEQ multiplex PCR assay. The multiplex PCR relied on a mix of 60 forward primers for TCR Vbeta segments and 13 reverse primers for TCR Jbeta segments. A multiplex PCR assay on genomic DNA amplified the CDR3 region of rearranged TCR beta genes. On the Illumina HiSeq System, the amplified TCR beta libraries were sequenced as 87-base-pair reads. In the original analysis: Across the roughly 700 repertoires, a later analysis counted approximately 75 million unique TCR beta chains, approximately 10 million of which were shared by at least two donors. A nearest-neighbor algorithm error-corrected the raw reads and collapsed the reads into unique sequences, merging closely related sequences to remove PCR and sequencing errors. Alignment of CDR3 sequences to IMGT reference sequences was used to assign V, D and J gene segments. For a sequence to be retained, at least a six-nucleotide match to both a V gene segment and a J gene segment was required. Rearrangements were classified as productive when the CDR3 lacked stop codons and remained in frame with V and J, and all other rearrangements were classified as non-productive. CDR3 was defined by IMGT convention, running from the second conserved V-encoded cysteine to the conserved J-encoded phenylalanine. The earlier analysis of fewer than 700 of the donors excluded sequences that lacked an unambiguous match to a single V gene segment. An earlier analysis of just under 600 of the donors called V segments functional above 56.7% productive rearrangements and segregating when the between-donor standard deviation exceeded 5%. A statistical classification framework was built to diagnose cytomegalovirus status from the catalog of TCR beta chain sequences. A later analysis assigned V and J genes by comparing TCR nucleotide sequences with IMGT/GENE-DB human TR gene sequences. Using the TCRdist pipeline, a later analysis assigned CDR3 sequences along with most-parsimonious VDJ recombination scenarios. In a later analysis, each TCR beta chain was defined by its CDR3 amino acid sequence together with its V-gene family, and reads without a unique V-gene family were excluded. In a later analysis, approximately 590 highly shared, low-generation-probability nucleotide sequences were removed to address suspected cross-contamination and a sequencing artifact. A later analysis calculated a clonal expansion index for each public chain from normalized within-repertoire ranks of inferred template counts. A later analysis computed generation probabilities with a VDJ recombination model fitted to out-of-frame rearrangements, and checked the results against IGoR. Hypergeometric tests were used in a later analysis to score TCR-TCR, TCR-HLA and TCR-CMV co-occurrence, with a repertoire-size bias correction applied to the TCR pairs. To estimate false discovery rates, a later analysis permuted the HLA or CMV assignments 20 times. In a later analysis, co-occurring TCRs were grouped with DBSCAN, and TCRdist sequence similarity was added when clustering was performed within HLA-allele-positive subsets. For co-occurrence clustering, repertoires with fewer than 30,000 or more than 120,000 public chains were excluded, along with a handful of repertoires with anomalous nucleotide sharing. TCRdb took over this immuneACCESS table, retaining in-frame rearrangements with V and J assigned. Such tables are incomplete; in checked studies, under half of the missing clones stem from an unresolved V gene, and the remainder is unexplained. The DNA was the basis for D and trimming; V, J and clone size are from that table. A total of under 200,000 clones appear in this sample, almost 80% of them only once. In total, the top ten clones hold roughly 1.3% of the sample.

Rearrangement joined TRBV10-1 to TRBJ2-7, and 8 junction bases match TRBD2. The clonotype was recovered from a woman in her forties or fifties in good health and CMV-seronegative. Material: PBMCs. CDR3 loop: CASSVASGPSYEQYF. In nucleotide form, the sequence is TGCGCCAGCAGTGTAGCTAGCGGGCCATCCTACGAGCAGTACTTC.